A single sample is the source of the 22 T cell receptor beta chains below, sequenced in a study of T cell changes during pregnancy in multiple sclerosis. Method: immunoSEQ multiplex PCR; TCRdb's copy keeps in-frame clones and lacks some. The data contain 73,000 or so clones, about 90% of them singletons. The sample consisted of peripheral blood, taken in the second trimester of pregnancy. All receptors derive from a female donor with multiple sclerosis, enrolled in a pregnancy study.

This rearrangement joins TRBV7-2 to TRBJ1-5; D is uncertain. Germline V gene lookup returns CDR1 SGHTA and CDR2 FQGNSA. The CDR3 is 14 residues long. V was trimmed by 5 bases and J by 0 bases, leaving 8 bases between them. This CDR3 reads CASSREYSNQPQHF. The DNA of the CDR3 is TGTGCCAGCAGCCGAGAATATAGCAATCAGCCCCAGCATTTT.

V usage is TRBV27 and J usage is TRBJ1-6; 9 bases agree with TRBD1. The germline CDR1 and CDR2 sequences are MNHEY and SMNVEV (reference sequence). CDR3 length: 15 amino acids. V lost 0 bases and J lost 14; bases outside the gene matches: 8. CDR3 residues: CASSLSTGGIQTLHF. The CDR3 coding sequence is TGTGCCAGCAGTTTATCGACAGGGGGAATTCAAACCCTCCACTTT.

The chain recombines TRBV30 with TRBJ1-6, with D possibly TRBD1 on 5 matching bases. The CDR3 is made up of 15 amino acids. V lost 5 bases and J lost 3, with 14 bases in between. The V gene's germline CDR1 is GTSNPN and CDR2 SVGIG (reference sequence). As DNA, the CDR3 is TGTGCCTGGTGGCCCCCTGGACACTATAATTCACCCCTCCACTTT. Translated: CAWWPPGHYNSPLHF. The full variable domain, rest sourced from reference TRBV30 and TRBJ1-6, is SQTIHQWPATLVQPVGSPLSLECTVEGTSNPNLYWYRQAAGRGLQLLFYSVGIGQISSEVPQNLSASRPQDRQFILSSKKLLLSDSGFYLCAWWPPGHYNSPLHFGNGTRLTVT.

The chain recombines TRBV19 with TRBJ1-5, with a weak D call TRBD1 (5 bases). Germline V CDR1 and CDR2: LNHDA, SQIVND (reference sequence). Deletions cut 8 bases from V and 2 bases from J, with 16 bases between. The CDR3 consists of 15 residues. CDR3 DNA sequence: TGTGCCAGTGTACCGGGACTTAGTGGCAATCAGCCCCAGCATTTT. Translated: CASVPGLSGNQPQHF.

The chain uses TRBV16 and TRBJ2-7, with D hard to call. Germline V lookup: CDR1 KGHSY, CDR2 FQNENV. The CDR3 sequence is 16 residues long. The ends were cut back, 7 bases at V and 4 bases at J, with 23 bases in the middle. This CDR3 is CASTSIPRSEEYEQYF. The CDR3 DNA reads as TGTGCCAGCACCTCAATCCCACGGTCTGAGGAATACGAGCAGTACTTC.

This chain joins TRBV2 and TRBJ2-1, with D possibly being TRBD1 (6 bases). Germline assignment: CDR1 SNHLY and CDR2 FYNNEI. The CDR3 runs to 12 residues. The V gene lost 5 bases and the J gene lost 7 bases, with 9 bases spanning the gap. CDR3: CASSLRGNEQFF. In DNA form, the CDR3 reads TGTGCCAGCAGTCTCAGGGGAAATGAGCAGTTCTTC.

In this sample, this clone turned up once. The rearrangement links TRBV18 to TRBJ2-3; D unresolved. Germline V gives CDR1 KGHSH, CDR2 LQKENI. The CDR3 consists of 15 residues. The V gene lost 3 bases and the J gene lost 5 bases, with 15 bases spanning the gap. In DNA form, the CDR3 reads TGTGCCAGCTCACCGCCGCAACGGGTGGGAGATACGCAGTATTTT. Protein product: CASSPPQRVGDTQYF.

This chain links TRBV10-3 with TRBJ2-6, with 7 positions matching TRBD1. This CDR3 has 16 amino acids. CDR1 ENHRY and CDR2 SYGVKD come from the germline V gene. Losses at the gene ends were 2 bases for V and 2 bases for J; bases not matched to a gene: 3. The CDR3 nucleotides are TGTGCCATCAGTGAGGGAAGGGGGCCTGGGGCCAACGTCCTGACTTTC. Translating gives CAISEGRGPGANVLTF.

As DNA, the CDR3 is TGCGCCAGCAGCCAGCCACAGGCCCGCTCCTACAATGAGCAGTTCTTC. Amino acids: CASSQPQARSYNEQFF. J is TRBJ2-1 and V is TRBV4-1, with D maybe TRBD1 (5 bases). This CDR3 comprises 16 residues. Germline CDR1 and CDR2: MGHRA and YSYEKL. V was shortened by 3 bases and J by 0 bases, with 12 bases between the two germline ends.

V and J are TRBV9 and TRBJ1-2, with TRBD1 matching 12 bases. Germline CDR1 reads SGDLS; CDR2 reads YYNGEE. The trim removed 5 bases at V and 7 bases at J, leaving 12 bases unmatched. CDR3 length: 16 amino acids. CDR3 sequence (DNA): TGTGCCAGCAGGGATCGCATTGGGGGACAGGGGGCTGGCTACACCTTC. It translates to CASRDRIGGQGAGYTF. Complete variable domain (other parts from reference TRBV9 and TRBJ1-2): DSGVTQTPKHLITATGQRVTLRCSPRSGDLSVYWYQQSLDQGLQFLIQYYNGEERAKGNILERFSAQQFPDLHSELNLSSLELGDSALYFCASRDRIGGQGAGYTFGSGTRLTVV.

V usage is TRBV5-5 and J usage is TRBJ1-2; D uncertain. The CDR3 is made up of 17 amino acids. Germline V gives CDR1 SGHKS, CDR2 YYEKEE (reference sequence). The V end was cut by 0 bases, the J end by 4 bases, with 19 bases between. The CDR3, as DNA: TGTGCCAGCAGCTTGGCTAGACTAACGGGTCCCATCTATGGCTACACCTTC. Encoded protein: CASSLARLTGPIYGYTF. The entire variable domain, with the rest obtained from reference TRBV5-5 and TRBJ1-2, is as follows: DAGVTQSPTHLIKTRGQQVTLRCSPISGHKSVSWYQQVLGQGPQFIFQYYEKEERGRGNFPDRFSARQFPNYSSELNVNALLLGDSALYLCASSLARLTGPIYGYTFGSGTRLTVV.

This clone was seen once. The chain links TRBV10-3 to TRBJ2-3, with D tentatively TRBD2 (7 bases). Germline loops: CDR1 ENHRY, CDR2 SYGVKD. V shed 2 bases and J shed 0 bases, with 12 bases lying between them. CDR3 size: 16 residues. The CDR3 DNA reads as TGTGCCATCAGTGAGGTGCGGGGGCTCAGCACAGATACGCAGTATTTT. Translating gives CAISEVRGLSTDTQYF.

The chain recombines TRBV12-5 with TRBJ2-1; tentatively, D is TRBD2 (6 bases). The germline V gene encodes CDR1 LGHNT and CDR2 FRNRAP. The CDR3 totals 10 residues. Trimming cost V 9 bases and J 8 bases, with 8 bases left between them. The CDR3 sequence: CARRGDEQFF. CDR3 nucleotides: TGTGCTAGGCGGGGAGATGAGCAGTTCTTC.

This clone was seen more than once but under ten times. V is TRBV5-4 and J is TRBJ1-2, with D possibly being TRBD1 (5 bases). Germline assignment: CDR1 SGHNT and CDR2 YYREEE (reference sequence). The ends were cut back, 0 bases at V and 7 bases at J, with 13 bases in the middle. CDR3 length equals 14 residues. The CDR3: CASSLAGERGGYTF. The CDR3 coding sequence is TGTGCCAGCAGCTTGGCGGGGGAGAGGGGTGGCTACACCTTC.

CDR3 sequence (DNA): TGTGCCAGCAGCCCGAGCAGGGACAATCAGCCCCAGCATTTT. Amino acids: CASSPSRDNQPQHF. V usage is TRBV11-2 and J usage is TRBJ1-5, with D possibly TRBD1 on 5 matching bases. The germline gives CDR1 SGHAT, CDR2 FQNNGV. The CDR3 contains 14 residues. Trimming shortened V by 5 bases and J by 3 bases, and 11 bases separated the two germline ends.

The CDR3: CASSFVAGALSSGANVLTF. The CDR3 DNA is TGTGCCAGCAGCTTCGTAGCGGGGGCCTTAAGCTCTGGGGCCAACGTCCTGACTTTC. The rearrangement links TRBV7-2 to TRBJ2-6; 9 nucleotides line up with TRBD2. The CDR3 totals 19 residues. Per the germline V gene, CDR1 is SGHTA and CDR2 is FQGNSA. The V segment lost 3 bases and the J segment 0 bases; nucleotides outside the gene matches: 9.

The CDR3 DNA sequence: TGTGCCAGCAGCCGCCTGCCGGGGGGGGGATGGGAGACCCAGTACTTC. Residues: CASSRLPGGGWETQYF. This rearrangement joins TRBV7-2 to TRBJ2-5; 8 positions agree with TRBD2. Germline CDR1 and CDR2: SGHTA and FQGNSA. The ends lost 5 bases at V and 5 bases at J; junction bases unmatched: 13. There are 16 residues in the CDR3.

Only one count was recorded for this clone. The chain has TRBV9 and TRBJ1-3; 7 positions match TRBD1. The CDR3 runs to 17 residues. Germline V gene data show CDR1 as SGDLS and CDR2 as YYNGEE. The V segment lost 4 bases and the J segment 0 bases; nucleotides outside the gene matches: 10. CDR3 region: CASSSLPQGSSGNTIYF. The CDR3 bases are TGTGCCAGCAGCTCCCTACCACAGGGGAGCTCTGGAAACACCATATATTTT.

V is TRBV5-1 and J is TRBJ2-7, with D possibly being TRBD1 (5 bases). The CDR3 covers 13 residues. Trimming left V 1 base short and J 7 bases short, with 12 bases between. Germline V gives CDR1 SGHRS, CDR2 YFSETQ. CDR3 region: CASSLTGLGEQYF. The DNA of the CDR3 is TGCGCCAGCAGCTTGACAGGCCTCGGGGAGCAGTACTTC.

The chain has TRBV11-2 and TRBJ2-7; TRBD1 matches at 8 bases. V was pared by 5 bases and J by 6 bases, with 3 bases of the junction left unmatched. The CDR3 spans 12 residues. Germline assignment: CDR1 SGHAT and CDR2 FQNNGV. CDR3 nucleotides: TGTGCCAGCAGCACCACAGGGGGCGAGCAGTACTTC. It is translated as CASSTTGGEQYF.

The V and J genes are TRBV6-4 and TRBJ2-1; 9 nucleotides agree with TRBD1. The CDR3 spans 13 residues. With 0 bases clipped from V and 9 bases from J, the junction kept 0 bases outside the gene matches. The germline gives CDR1 MRHNA, CDR2 SNTAGT. The CDR3 reads CASSDSDRGEQFF. In DNA form, the CDR3 reads TGTGCCAGCAGTGACTCGGACAGGGGTGAGCAGTTCTTC.

This clone was observed a single time. V gene TRBV4-1 combines with J gene TRBJ2-2; D is perhaps TRBD1 (6 bases). Per the germline V gene, CDR1 is MGHRA and CDR2 is YSYEKL. V was trimmed by 4 bases and J by 4 bases, leaving 13 bases between them. CDR3 length equals 15 residues. The DNA of the CDR3 is TGCGCCAGCAGCCTAGTGACAGGTTTCACCGGGGAGCTGTTTTTT. It specifies CASSLVTGFTGELFF.